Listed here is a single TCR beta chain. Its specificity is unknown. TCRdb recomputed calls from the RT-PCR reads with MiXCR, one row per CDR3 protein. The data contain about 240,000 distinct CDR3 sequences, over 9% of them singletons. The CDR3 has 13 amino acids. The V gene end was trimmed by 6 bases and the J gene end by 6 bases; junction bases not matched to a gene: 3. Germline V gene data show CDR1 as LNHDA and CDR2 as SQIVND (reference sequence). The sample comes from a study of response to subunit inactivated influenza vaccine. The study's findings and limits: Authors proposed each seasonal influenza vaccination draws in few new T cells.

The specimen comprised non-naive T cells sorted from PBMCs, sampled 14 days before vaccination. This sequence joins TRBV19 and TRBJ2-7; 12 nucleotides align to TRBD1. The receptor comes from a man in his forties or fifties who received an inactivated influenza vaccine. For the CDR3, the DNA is TGTGCCAGTAGCCGGGACAGGGGGCGCGAGCAGTACTTC. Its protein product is CASSRDRGREQYF.